The rows below give T cell receptor beta chains drawn from one sample of a study of blood T cell repertoires in COVID-19. Only in-frame clones appear in the TCRdb table, and some are missing; sequencing was by immunoSEQ multiplex PCR. The sample lists approximately 220,000 clones, 85% to 90% occurring once. The sequenced material came from peripheral blood. These receptors originate from a woman in her forties or fifties with acute or convalescent COVID-19. Both conserved end residues are part of each CDR3. Each record gives: clone size, D gene, V gene, J gene, CDR3 DNA, CDR3 protein. The D gene is left open where the match is weak. Only some rows state a clone size, as once, few, many or a class for expanded clones.

size: few; D: NA; V: TRBV30; J: TRBJ1-5; DNA: TGTGCCTGGAGTCTTGGGGCCGCTAACAATCAGCCCCAGCATTTT; CDR3: CAWSLGAANNQPQHF
size: once; D: TRBD1; V: TRBV7-2; J: TRBJ2-7; DNA: TGTGCCAGCAGCTCGACAGGGGGGTACCACGAGCAGTACTTC; CDR3: CASSSTGGYHEQYF
size: NA; D: TRBD2; V: TRBV4-1; J: TRBJ2-7; DNA: TGCGCCAGCAGCCATTCCGGGGGGAACTCCTACGAGCAGTACTTC; CDR3: CASSHSGGNSYEQYF
size: NA; D: NA; V: TRBV7-9; J: TRBJ1-6; DNA: TGTGCCAGCAGCTTGCCGGTTTATAATTCACCCCTCCACTTT; CDR3: CASSLPVYNSPLHF
size: NA; D: NA; V: TRBV20-1; J: TRBJ2-1; DNA: TGCAGTGCTTTCGCAGCGAACGAGCAGTTCTTC; CDR3: CSAFAANEQFF
size: NA; D: NA; V: TRBV3-1/TRBV3-2; J: TRBJ1-2; DNA: TGTGCCAGCAGCCACGGGGGTGGCTACACCTTC; CDR3: CASSHGGGYTF
size: NA; D: TRBD2; V: TRBV19; J: TRBJ2-1; DNA: TGTGCCAGTACCCGACTAGCGGGAGGCTACAATGAGCAGTTCTTC; CDR3: CASTRLAGGYNEQFF
size: NA; D: NA; V: TRBV15; J: TRBJ2-6; DNA: TGTGCCACCAGCACAACGGGGAGGACAAGGGCTGGGGCCAACGTCCTGACTTTC; CDR3: CATSTTGRTRAGANVLTF
size: NA; D: NA; V: TRBV6-5; J: TRBJ1-6; DNA: TGTGCCAGCAGTCCCCTCAGGGATAGGTCACCCCTCCACTTT; CDR3: CASSPLRDRSPLHF
size: NA; D: NA; V: TRBV19; J: TRBJ2-1; DNA: TGTGCCAGTAGGAGGGTACCCTACAATGAGCAGTTCTTC; CDR3: CASRRVPYNEQFF
size: NA; D: NA; V: TRBV6-5; J: TRBJ2-3; DNA: TGTGCCAGCACAGAGGGGGCAGATACGCAGTATTTT; CDR3: CASTEGADTQYF
size: NA; D: TRBD1; V: TRBV5-1; J: TRBJ1-4; DNA: TGCGCCAGCAGCTCCTACAGGGGAACTAATGAAAAACTGTTTTTT; CDR3: CASSSYRGTNEKLFF
size: NA; D: TRBD2; V: TRBV15; J: TRBJ2-2; DNA: TGTGCCACCAGCAGAGTGGCGGGGGGGGCGCTCGGGGAGCTGTTTTTT; CDR3: CATSRVAGGALGELFF
size: NA; D: NA; V: TRBV9; J: TRBJ1-1; DNA: TGTGCCAGCAGCGTAGGGGTCGCACAGGCCTTCACTGAAGCTTTCTTT; CDR3: CASSVGVAQAFTEAFF
size: NA; D: TRBD2; V: TRBV10-2; J: TRBJ2-1; DNA: TGCGCCACGACAGGCGGGGGGCTCTACAATGAGCAGTTCTTC; CDR3: CATTGGGLYNEQFF
size: NA; D: NA; V: TRBV5-1; J: TRBJ1-2; DNA: TGCGCCAGCAGCTTGGGAGGGTTAACTAACTATGGCTACACCTTC; CDR3: CASSLGGLTNYGYTF
size: NA; D: TRBD2; V: TRBV28; J: TRBJ2-7; DNA: TGTGCCAGCACACGGGCTAGCGGGGGTAACGAGCAGTACTTC; CDR3: CASTRASGGNEQYF
size: NA; D: NA; V: TRBV7-3; J: TRBJ2-5; DNA: TGTGCCAGCAGCTTACCCGGAGAGACCCAGTACTTC; CDR3: CASSLPGETQYF
size: once; D: NA; V: TRBV30; J: TRBJ1-6; DNA: TGTGCCTGGAGAGGTGCAGAACGAGGTTGGCCTCCACCCCTCCACTTT; CDR3: CAWRGAERGWPPPLHF
size: NA; D: TRBD2; V: TRBV5-1; J: TRBJ2-2; DNA: TGCGCCAGCAGCGGGGGAGCGGGAGTATCCACCGGGGAGCTGTTTTTT; CDR3: CASSGGAGVSTGELFF
size: once; D: TRBD2; V: TRBV5-1; J: TRBJ2-1; DNA: TGCGCCAGCAGCCCATCTAGCGGGGGTTACAATGAGCAGTTCTTC; CDR3: CASSPSSGGYNEQFF
size: NA; D: NA; V: TRBV6-2/TRBV6-3; J: TRBJ1-2; DNA: TGTGCCAGCAGCAGGGACACTCTCTATGGCTACACCTTC; CDR3: CASSRDTLYGYTF
size: NA; D: TRBD1; V: TRBV10-3; J: TRBJ1-6; DNA: TGTGCCATCAGTGAACTTTCCGGGACAGATAATTCACCCCTCCACTTT; CDR3: CAISELSGTDNSPLHF
size: NA; D: NA; V: TRBV19; J: TRBJ2-1; DNA: TGTGCCAGTAGTATCCGGTACGACGGGAGTTCGCAGTTCTTC; CDR3: CASSIRYDGSSQFF
size: NA; D: TRBD1; V: TRBV6-4; J: TRBJ1-5; DNA: TGTGCCAGCATCGGGCCTTCTGGACAGGGAAGGAGCAATCAGCCCCAGCATTTT; CDR3: CASIGPSGQGRSNQPQHF
size: NA; D: NA; V: TRBV27; J: TRBJ2-2; DNA: TGTGCCAGCAGTTTATGGGGGGTGAACACCGGGGAGCTGTTTTTT; CDR3: CASSLWGVNTGELFF
size: NA; D: TRBD1; V: TRBV3-1/TRBV3-2; J: TRBJ1-5; DNA: TGTGCCAGCAGCCAGGGTTCCGACAGGGGAGTAGGTAATCAGCCCCAGCATTTT; CDR3: CASSQGSDRGVGNQPQHF
size: NA; D: NA; V: TRBV5-5; J: TRBJ2-1; DNA: TGTGCCAGCAGCATTTGGGATCGGACAGTTAGAGATTCCTACAATGAGCAGTTCTTC; CDR3: CASSIWDRTVRDSYNEQFF
size: NA; D: NA; V: TRBV6-2/TRBV6-3; J: TRBJ2-3; DNA: TGTGCCAGCAGTCCCCCGGGTAGATCACCAGATACGCAGTATTTT; CDR3: CASSPPGRSPDTQYF
size: NA; D: NA; V: TRBV10-1; J: TRBJ2-7; DNA: TGCGCCAGCAGTGAGTCAAGCCTTAGCTTCTACGAGCAGTACTTC; CDR3: CASSESSLSFYEQYF
size: few; D: TRBD1; V: TRBV25-1; J: TRBJ1-6; DNA: TGTGCCAGCAGTGGCCGGGACAGGGGTAATTCACCCCTCCACTTT; CDR3: CASSGRDRGNSPLHF
size: once; D: NA; V: TRBV3-1/TRBV3-2; J: TRBJ1-2; DNA: TGTGCCAGCAGCCAAGATACGACAGGTGGTGGCTACACCTTC; CDR3: CASSQDTTGGGYTF
size: few; D: TRBD2; V: TRBV6-2/TRBV6-3; J: TRBJ2-1; DNA: TGTGCCAGCAGTTACCGGGGACTAGCGGCCATCAATGAGCAGTTCTTC; CDR3: CASSYRGLAAINEQFF
size: NA; D: NA; V: TRBV4-3; J: TRBJ2-3; DNA: TGCGCCAGCAGCCAAGGGTTGGGGCCGGATACGCAGTATTTT; CDR3: CASSQGLGPDTQYF
size: NA; D: TRBD1; V: TRBV6-2/TRBV6-3; J: TRBJ1-2; DNA: TGTGCCAGCAGCCGCACAGGGGGAGAAGGCTACACCTTC; CDR3: CASSRTGGEGYTF
size: NA; D: NA; V: TRBV27; J: TRBJ1-2; DNA: TGTGCCAGCAGTTTATCAGGGGGTAATGCCTATGGCTACACCTTC; CDR3: CASSLSGGNAYGYTF
size: NA; D: TRBD1; V: TRBV6-1; J: TRBJ1-2; DNA: TGTGCCAGCAGTGAATATGACAGGGCGAGGGGCTACACCTTC; CDR3: CASSEYDRARGYTF
size: NA; D: NA; V: TRBV23-1; J: TRBJ1-5; DNA: TGCGCCAGCAGTCAATTTCGTCATGGGGACTATCAGCCCCAGCATTTT; CDR3: CASSQFRHGDYQPQHF
size: NA; D: NA; V: TRBV13; J: TRBJ1-4; DNA: TGTGCCAGCAGCCCATACCCGGGGGACTCGTATAATGAAAAACTGTTTTTT; CDR3: CASSPYPGDSYNEKLFF
size: NA; D: NA; V: TRBV2; J: TRBJ2-7; DNA: TGTGCCAGCGGCAGGGGTACTCACGAGCAGTACTTC; CDR3: CASGRGTHEQYF
size: once; D: NA; V: TRBV19; J: TRBJ2-2; DNA: TGTGCCAGTAATTCGGGGACCGGGGAGCTGTTTTTT; CDR3: CASNSGTGELFF
size: few; D: NA; V: TRBV7-3; J: TRBJ2-1; DNA: TGTGCCAGCGCGATCCAGGGCTCCCACAATGAGCAGTTCTTC; CDR3: CASAIQGSHNEQFF
size: NA; D: TRBD1; V: TRBV25-1; J: TRBJ1-2; DNA: TGTGCCAGCAGCTTGACCCGGGACAGGGGTAACTATGGCTACACCTTC; CDR3: CASSLTRDRGNYGYTF
size: NA; D: NA; V: TRBV19; J: TRBJ1-4; DNA: TGTGCCAGTAATAGGGGTCAGGGGAATGAAAAACTGTTTTTT; CDR3: CASNRGQGNEKLFF
size: NA; D: TRBD2; V: TRBV5-4; J: TRBJ2-3; DNA: TGTGCCAGCAGCTTGGATCCCCTAGCGGGGGGTGATACGCAGTATTTT; CDR3: CASSLDPLAGGDTQYF
size: NA; D: TRBD1; V: TRBV19; J: TRBJ1-5; DNA: TGTGCCAGTAGTGTCGGGACAGTGGCCGTGGGTCAGCCCCAGCATTTT; CDR3: CASSVGTVAVGQPQHF
size: NA; D: NA; V: TRBV27; J: TRBJ1-2; DNA: TGTGCCAGCAGCCTCAAACTCGGTTCTAACTATGGCTACACCTTC; CDR3: CASSLKLGSNYGYTF
size: NA; D: NA; V: TRBV19; J: TRBJ2-3; DNA: TGTGCCAGTAGTAGGCGGGACTCCTACACAGATACGCAGTATTTT; CDR3: CASSRRDSYTDTQYF
size: NA; D: NA; V: TRBV19; J: TRBJ1-4; DNA: TGTGCCAGTAGTATAGCATCGGTGTTTAATGAAAAACTGTTTTTT; CDR3: CASSIASVFNEKLFF
size: NA; D: NA; V: TRBV19; J: TRBJ1-4; DNA: TGTGCCAGTAGTATATCCCCAACAGTTGAAAAACTGTTTTTT; CDR3: CASSISPTVEKLFF
size: NA; D: TRBD1; V: TRBV5-1; J: TRBJ2-5; DNA: TGCGCCAGCAGCTCAACAGGGGGTACGGGCGAGACCCAGTACTTC; CDR3: CASSSTGGTGETQYF